The T cell receptor (beta chain) under discussion was sequenced for a study of identical twins. The V and J ends lost 6 bases and 4 bases respectively, with 9 bases between them. Per the germline V gene, CDR1 is WSHSY and CDR2 is SAAADI. This CDR3 contains 12 residues. One entry per CDR3 protein results from TCRdb running MiXCR on the 5' RACE reads. The table lists 600,000 to 850,000 distinct CDR3 sequences, roughly 20% of them singletons. This clonotype turned up a few times. The same sample was also used in a study of T cells expressing NK-cell markers. As reported in that work: It was from sorted CD3+CD56+NKG2C+, CD3+CD56+NKG2C- and CD3+CD56-NKG2C+ T cells that TCR beta repertoires came. For 5 to 7 donors, the dominant NKG2C+ clonotypes made up roughly 1.0-8% of their CD8+ T cells. HCMV specificity was not established for the expanded NKG2C+ T cell clones.

The sequencing input was PBMCs. The V gene is TRBV10-2, the J gene TRBJ2-5; D is perhaps TRBD2 (6 bases). The sequence was obtained from a woman between 18 and 29 years old in good health. Here the CDR3 DNA reads TGCGCCAGCAGCGCGGAGGGAGAGACCCAGTACTTC. This translates into CASSAEGETQYF.